The rows below give T cell receptor beta chains drawn from one sample of a study of radiation and T cells in renal cell carcinoma. TCRdb keeps only in-frame clones here, not all; method: immunoSEQ multiplex PCR. The data hold over 60,000 clones, with approximately 87% observed a single time. Material: blood, obtained from a patient whose treatment included radiotherapy and nephrectomy. The receptors originated from a woman aged 55-69 years with renal cell carcinoma. Each CDR3 is given with its conserved first and last residue. The order of the fields is clone size, V gene, CDR3 length, D gene, J gene, CDR3 DNA, CDR3 protein. D genes are given only for firm matches. Not all rows give a size; the values are once, few, many and, for expanded clones, a class.

abundance: .
v_gene: TRBV9
len: 16
d_gene: .
j_gene: TRBJ1-4
CDR3nt: TGTGCCAGCAGCGTAGGGTCCGACCTCACTAATGAAAAACTGTTTTTT
CDR3aa: CASSVGSDLTNEKLFF

abundance: few
v_gene: TRBV9
len: 14
d_gene: TRBD1
j_gene: TRBJ1-2
CDR3nt: TGTGCCAGCAGCGTATCCAGGGGGCTTGGGGGCTACACCTTC
CDR3aa: CASSVSRGLGGYTF

abundance: .
v_gene: TRBV27
len: 13
d_gene: .
j_gene: TRBJ1-2
CDR3nt: TGTGCCAGCAGGGATGGACGGTCTGATGGCTACACCTTC
CDR3aa: CASRDGRSDGYTF

abundance: .
v_gene: TRBV6-5
len: 15
d_gene: TRBD2
j_gene: TRBJ2-3
CDR3nt: TGTGCCAGCAGTTATACGGGGGGGAAGACAGATACGCAGTATTTT
CDR3aa: CASSYTGGKTDTQYF

abundance: .
v_gene: TRBV28
len: 14
d_gene: TRBD1
j_gene: TRBJ1-2
CDR3nt: TGTGCCAGCAGTATCGGACAGGGGAACTATGGCTACACCTTC
CDR3aa: CASSIGQGNYGYTF

abundance: .
v_gene: TRBV5-1
len: 18
d_gene: .
j_gene: TRBJ2-1
CDR3nt: TGCGCCAGCAGCTTGGCGATGGTTATGAGGGAGCCCTACAATGAGCAGTTCTTC
CDR3aa: CASSLAMVMREPYNEQFF

abundance: .
v_gene: TRBV27
len: 13
d_gene: .
j_gene: TRBJ2-7
CDR3nt: TGTGCCAGCAGCCAAAACCTCCCGACAGCTCTGTACTTC
CDR3aa: CASSQNLPTALYF

abundance: .
v_gene: TRBV5-6
len: 15
d_gene: TRBD2
j_gene: TRBJ2-7
CDR3nt: TGTGCCAGCAGCTTTCGACTAGCGGGAGTCCACGAGCAGTACTTC
CDR3aa: CASSFRLAGVHEQYF

abundance: .
v_gene: TRBV27
len: 16
d_gene: TRBD1
j_gene: TRBJ2-1
CDR3nt: TGTGCCAGCAGACAGGGGCCGTATACCTCCTACAATGAGCAGTTCTTC
CDR3aa: CASRQGPYTSYNEQFF

abundance: .
v_gene: TRBV19
len: 13
d_gene: .
j_gene: TRBJ1-2
CDR3nt: TGTGCCAGTAGTATGGATGGATACTATGGCTACACCTTC
CDR3aa: CASSMDGYYGYTF

abundance: .
v_gene: TRBV19
len: 16
d_gene: .
j_gene: TRBJ1-3
CDR3nt: TGTGCCAGTAGTGCCCTTTCAGGAAGCTCTGGAAACACCATATATTTT
CDR3aa: CASSALSGSSGNTIYF

abundance: .
v_gene: TRBV7-2
len: 13
d_gene: .
j_gene: TRBJ1-5
CDR3nt: TGTGCCAGCAGCTTAGCGGCGAGTCAGCCCCAGCATTTT
CDR3aa: CASSLAASQPQHF

abundance: .
v_gene: TRBV5-1
len: 16
d_gene: .
j_gene: TRBJ2-2
CDR3nt: TGCGCCAGCAGCTTGGATACCGGCTGGAACACCGGGGAGCTGTTTTTT
CDR3aa: CASSLDTGWNTGELFF

abundance: .
v_gene: TRBV6-5
len: 14
d_gene: .
j_gene: TRBJ1-6
CDR3nt: TGTGCCAGCAGTCGGACCGTTCTTAATTCACCCCTCCACTTT
CDR3aa: CASSRTVLNSPLHF

abundance: once
v_gene: TRBV19
len: 15
d_gene: TRBD1
j_gene: TRBJ2-7
CDR3nt: TGTGCCAGTAGTATGAGGGGGACAGGGGGCCTCGAGCAGTACTTC
CDR3aa: CASSMRGTGGLEQYF

abundance: once
v_gene: TRBV27
len: 12
d_gene: .
j_gene: TRBJ2-1
CDR3nt: TGTGCCAGCAGCACCCGTCGGGGGGCGCAGTTCTTC
CDR3aa: CASSTRRGAQFF

abundance: .
v_gene: TRBV28
len: 15
d_gene: .
j_gene: TRBJ2-5
CDR3nt: TGTGCCAGCAGCGTTATGGGGGTCGGGAAAGAGACCCAGTACTTC
CDR3aa: CASSVMGVGKETQYF

abundance: .
v_gene: TRBV7-6
len: 14
d_gene: .
j_gene: TRBJ1-1
CDR3nt: TGTGCCAGCAGCTCCGGACAGTTGAACACTGAAGCTTTCTTT
CDR3aa: CASSSGQLNTEAFF

abundance: once
v_gene: TRBV7-2
len: 13
d_gene: .
j_gene: TRBJ2-7
CDR3nt: TGTGCCAGCAGCTTACAGAACTCCTACGAGCAGTACTTC
CDR3aa: CASSLQNSYEQYF

abundance: .
v_gene: TRBV6-5
len: 14
d_gene: .
j_gene: TRBJ2-5
CDR3nt: TGTGCCAGCAGCTTCGGACTCAATGAAGAGACCCAGTACTTC
CDR3aa: CASSFGLNEETQYF

abundance: .
v_gene: TRBV5-1
len: 15
d_gene: .
j_gene: TRBJ1-6
CDR3nt: TGCGCCAGCAGCTTGGACGGGGATACGAATTCACCCCTCCACTTT
CDR3aa: CASSLDGDTNSPLHF

abundance: .
v_gene: TRBV11-3
len: 15
d_gene: .
j_gene: TRBJ2-7
CDR3nt: TGTGCCAGCAGCCCAAACTCTAGGGGGACCTACGAGCAGTACTTC
CDR3aa: CASSPNSRGTYEQYF

abundance: once
v_gene: TRBV19
len: 13
d_gene: .
j_gene: TRBJ2-1
CDR3nt: TGTGCCAGTAGTATAGCAGGGTACAATGAGCAGTTCTTC
CDR3aa: CASSIAGYNEQFF

abundance: few
v_gene: TRBV19
len: 13
d_gene: .
j_gene: TRBJ1-1
CDR3nt: TGTGCCAGTAGTATTAGGCGGGACGGGGAAGCTTTCTTT
CDR3aa: CASSIRRDGEAFF

abundance: .
v_gene: TRBV7-2
len: 15
d_gene: .
j_gene: TRBJ2-7
CDR3nt: TGTGCCAGCAGCTTAGTCGGGACCGACCCCTACGAGCAGTACTTC
CDR3aa: CASSLVGTDPYEQYF

abundance: .
v_gene: TRBV19
len: 16
d_gene: TRBD1
j_gene: TRBJ1-5
CDR3nt: TGTGCCAGTAGTATAGATGGGACAGGGGCCCATCAGCCCCAGCATTTT
CDR3aa: CASSIDGTGAHQPQHF

abundance: .
v_gene: TRBV19
len: 17
d_gene: .
j_gene: TRBJ1-2
CDR3nt: TGTGCCAGTACTGACAACATAGGGACTCACCTTGTCTATGGCTACACCTTC
CDR3aa: CASTDNIGTHLVYGYTF

abundance: many
v_gene: TRBV7-7
len: 15
d_gene: .
j_gene: TRBJ2-5
CDR3nt: TGTGCTAGCAGCTTAGGTCGTGGGGCTGGGGAGACCCAGTACTTC
CDR3aa: CASSLGRGAGETQYF

abundance: .
v_gene: TRBV7-2
len: 16
d_gene: TRBD1
j_gene: TRBJ1-3
CDR3nt: TGTGCCAGCAGCTTTGGGTCTGGACAGGGCGCAAACACCATATATTTT
CDR3aa: CASSFGSGQGANTIYF

abundance: .
v_gene: TRBV19
len: 15
d_gene: .
j_gene: TRBJ2-1
CDR3nt: TGTGCCAGTAGTTCAGGACGGAGAATAAACAATGAGCAGTTCTTC
CDR3aa: CASSSGRRINNEQFF